Included here is one T cell receptor beta chain sequence, with context. What this receptor recognizes is not known. Per-base qualities were not stored, and no clone one base away is much larger. The run used an Illumina NovaSeq 6000. TCRalpha and TCRbeta cDNA libraries were built by 5'RACE with constant-segment primers, adding sample barcodes and unique molecular identifiers. RNA was extracted from every sample with Trizol reagent. The libraries were amplified in two PCR steps, and the second step added a second sample barcode and Illumina TruSeq adapters. Libraries were sequenced on an Illumina NovaSeq with 2 x 150 bp paired-end reads. The published analysis was carried out like this. The reads were demultiplexed and collapsed into UMI-guided consensus sequences using migec v1.2.7. Using mixcr v2.1.11, UMI consensuses were aligned to TRA and TRB V and J templates and then assembled into clonotypes. Clonotypes were classified as expanded or contracted when called significant by both edgeR and NoisET, with noise models trained on biological replicates. edgeR calls used a false discovery rate-adjusted p below 0.01 and a log2 fold-change threshold of 1. As an exploratory analysis of dynamics, PCA with hierarchical clustering was applied to max-normalized trajectories of the 1000 most abundant clonotypes. The CD4 or CD8 phenotype of responding clones was assigned using the separately sequenced CD4+ and CD8+ repertoires. Using fastp trimming at Q25 and MiXCR clonotype assembly, TCRdb reanalyzed the public sequencing data and kept in-frame beta chains. Every entry covers one CDR3 protein and lists the most common genes and DNA from its rows. TCRdb's processing, not the study's, gives the V and J calls here. Recorded for this sample are 470,000 or so distinct CDR3 sequences; around a sixth of them occurred a single time. The ten most abundant clones make up roughly an eighth of the sample.

The sample originates from a study of T-cell memory formation after mild COVID-19 (dated by TCRdb to the early 2020s). About the full investigation: Most TCR sequence clusters were specific to one of the two donors. Two young, previously healthy adult volunteers, one female and one male, were included in the cohort. Longitudinal TCRalpha and TCRbeta repertoire sequencing tracked T-cell clones expanding and contracting after mild COVID-19 in two donors.

Ficoll-Paque density gradient centrifugation was the method used to isolate PBMCs. The CDR3 spans 13 residues, from the cysteine through the phenylalanine. Only the CDR3 portion is preserved as DNA: 39 bases, with reading frame beginning at the first base. Relative to germline, V is 6 bases shorter and J is 3 bases shorter, with 11 bases between their ends. Broader findings and caveats from the paper: Some responding clones were detected in pre-infection memory, suggesting pre-existing cross-reactive memory T cells joined the SARS-CoV-2 response. Clones that contracted from day 15 to 85 showed balanced CD4/CD8 phenotypes, whereas a second wave of clones that expanded from day 15 to 37 leaned towards CD4+. Whether the second-wave clones peaking on day 37 were SARS-CoV-2 specific was not confirmed. Only a couple of mild cases were covered by the study, and larger cohorts that include severe cases with pre-infection samples were considered necessary. Contracting CD4+ clones appeared mostly in the CM and EM memory subsets, whereas CD8+ clones were enriched in EMRA.

The chain is made from TRBV12-3 or TRBV12-4 and TRBJ1-1; a confident D gene designation cannot be given. This TCR was sampled from an adult woman who had mild COVID-19 (a few samples of this study predate the infection). The sample titles of this study are shuffled in the database, so cell type and time point are left out; the donor was told from shared clones. Source material: PBMCs or a T cell subset sorted from them (not recorded which). This receptor carries the CDR3 CASRIQQYTEAFF. The DNA sequence is TGTGCCAGCAGGATCCAGCAGTACACTGAAGCTTTCTTT.